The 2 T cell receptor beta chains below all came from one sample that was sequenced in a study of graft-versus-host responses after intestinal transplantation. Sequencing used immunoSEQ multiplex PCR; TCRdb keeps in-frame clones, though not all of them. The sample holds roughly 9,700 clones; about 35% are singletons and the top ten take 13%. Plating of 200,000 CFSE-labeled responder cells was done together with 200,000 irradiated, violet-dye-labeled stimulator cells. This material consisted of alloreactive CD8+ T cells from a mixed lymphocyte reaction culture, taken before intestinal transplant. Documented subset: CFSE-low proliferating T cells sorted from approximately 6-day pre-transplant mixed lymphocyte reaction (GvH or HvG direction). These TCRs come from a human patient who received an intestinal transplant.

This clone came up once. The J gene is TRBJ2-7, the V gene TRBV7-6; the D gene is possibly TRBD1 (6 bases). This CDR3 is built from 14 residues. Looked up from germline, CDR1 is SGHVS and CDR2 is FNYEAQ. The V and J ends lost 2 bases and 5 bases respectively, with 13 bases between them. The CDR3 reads CASSLSGAIHEQYF. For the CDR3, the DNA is TGTGCCAGCAGCTTATCAGGGGCCATTCACGAGCAGTACTTC.

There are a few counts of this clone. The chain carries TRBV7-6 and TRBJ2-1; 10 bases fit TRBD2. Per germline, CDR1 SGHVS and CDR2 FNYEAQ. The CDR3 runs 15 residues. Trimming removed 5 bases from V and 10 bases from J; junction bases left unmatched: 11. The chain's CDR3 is CASSPRAGGPWEQFF. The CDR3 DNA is TGTGCCAGCAGCCCAAGAGCGGGAGGGCCCTGGGAGCAGTTCTTC.